Listed below are T cell receptor beta chains from one sample, sequenced in a study of T cells expressing NK-cell markers. One entry per CDR3 protein, without DNA, is what TCRdb gives after re-calling the 5' RACE reads. The sample includes around 380,000 distinct CDR3 sequences. Input material: blood T cells: a sorted CD56 or NKG2C T cell subset, CD4+ or CD8+ T cells, or bulk PBMC T cells (not recorded which). The receptors originated from a woman aged 50 to 65 in good health. Each CDR3 is given with its conserved first and last residue.

j_call v_call cdr3_aa
TRBJ1-5 TRBV10-2 CASSVGDGRNQPQHF
TRBJ1-5 TRBV6-5 CASSPMRWGNQPQHF
TRBJ1-5 TRBV6-1 CASQVFGNQPQHF
TRBJ1-3 TRBV20-1 CSASGLTGAGNTIYF
TRBJ2-1 TRBV29-1 CSVRGLGYNEQFF
TRBJ2-3 TRBV6-5 CASSLRTRTDTQYF
TRBJ2-7 TRBV30 CAWRQEPGTYEQYF
TRBJ2-1 TRBV7-8 CASSLRDSKNEQFF
TRBJ1-6 TRBV6-5 CASREGASSPLHF
TRBJ2-4 TRBV5-6 CASSLVLAGGRVAKNIQYF
TRBJ1-1 TRBV20-1 CSASAFGVGNTEAFF
TRBJ2-7 TRBV19 CATQQSSYEQYF
TRBJ1-5 TRBV12-3/TRBV12-4 CASTQGLLQPQHF